One and the same sample provided the 25 T cell receptor beta chains below, sequenced in a study of T-cell reconstitution after alpha-beta-depleted transplantation in children (dated by TCRdb to the mid-2010s). Library preparation used PCR. The sequencer listed for this sample is Illumina HiSeq 2500. Molecular barcoding was employed in the preparation of TCR libraries, with unique molecular identifiers being used to normalize TCRbeta repertoire quantification. TCRdb trimmed the raw reads at Q25, called clones with MiXCR and kept productive beta chains. Every entry covers one CDR3 protein and lists the most common genes and DNA from its rows. Here the sample has around 360,000 distinct CDR3 sequences; 10% occur a single time. Together, the top ten hold around 2.3% of the sample. The source was PBMCs from the stem cell graft donor, collected from the stem cell graft. The receptors shown here come from a human donor who donated a stem cell graft to a child with acute lymphoblastic leukemia.

This clonotype occurred a few times. The V call is TRBV12-3 or TRBV12-4, the J call TRBJ2-7; the D gene is possibly TRBD2 (5 bases). The CDR3 consists of 12 residues. Trimming stripped 6 bases from V and 13 bases from J, with 19 bases between. CDR3 sequence (DNA): TGTGCCAGCAGAACCTCGCGTAGCGACTCATACTTC. This gives the protein CASRTSRSDSYF.

This clonotype has more than one count but fewer than ten. The chain has TRBV20-1 and TRBJ2-7; possibly TRBD1 or TRBD2 for D (5 bases each). V shed 5 bases and J shed 0 bases, with 17 bases lying between them. CDR3 length: 15 amino acids. Per the germline V gene, CDR1 is DFQATT and CDR2 is SNEGSKA (reference sequence). As DNA, the CDR3 is TGCAGTGCTTCCGAGGGGCAGAGACGCTCCTACGAGCAGTACTTC. Amino acids: CSASEGQRRSYEQYF.

Worth noting for this clonotype: One junction end does not reproduce the germline sequence, and a read error may be involved. The CDR3 DNA is TGCGCCAGCAATGGGCCCGTGGGGAACACTGAGGCTTTCTTT. Amino acids: CASNGPVGNTEAFF. The chain employs TRBV5-1 and TRBJ1-1, with D unclear. This CDR3 comprises 14 residues. Looked up from germline, CDR1 is SGHRS and CDR2 is YFSETQ.

A few counts support this clonotype. J is TRBJ2-1 and V is TRBV7-2; D is possibly TRBD2 (6 bases). The germline V gene encodes CDR1 SGHTA and CDR2 FQGNSA. V lost 1 base and J lost 6, with 13 bases in between. The length of the CDR3 is 15 residues. The CDR3, as DNA: TGTGCCAGCAGCTTAGGTAGCGGTCCCTCCAATGAGCAGTTCTTC. It translates to CASSLGSGPSNEQFF.

The chain employs TRBV27 and TRBJ2-7; 8 bases agree with TRBD2. The germline gives CDR1 MNHEY, CDR2 SMNVEV (reference sequence). Germline trimming cut 4 bases from V and 3 bases from J; bases unmatched to any gene: 8. This CDR3 region has 15 residues. The CDR3 DNA follows: TGTGCCAGCAGTTCCCGGACTAGCACTAACTACGAGCAGTACTTC. Protein: CASSSRTSTNYEQYF.

The table lists this clonotype with many counts. This chain links TRBV12-3 or TRBV12-4 with TRBJ2-3; D may be TRBD2 (5 bases). The CDR3 has 13 residues. The V end was cut by 1 base, the J end by 4 bases, with 6 bases between. The CDR3 spells CASSLGTPDTQYF. The CDR3 DNA follows: TGTGCCAGCAGTTTAGGGACTCCAGATACGCAGTATTTT.

This clonotype was counted many times. The rearrangement links TRBV6-2 or TRBV6-3 to TRBJ2-6; D is ambiguous. V gave up 5 bases and J gave up 2 bases, with 7 bases separating them. The CDR3 totals 14 residues. Looked up from germline, CDR1 is MNHEY and CDR2 is SVGEGT. CDR3 region: CASSTRTGANVLTF. The DNA of the CDR3 is TGTGCCAGCAGTACAAGGACTGGGGCCAACGTCCTGACTTTC.

CDR3 bases: TGTGCCAGCGGCCTGACACAAAGTAACACCGGGGAGCTGTTTTTT. It translates to CASGLTQSNTGELFF. The V call is TRBV25-1, the J call TRBJ2-2; no definite D call. In germline, CDR1 is MGHDK, CDR2 SYGVNS. Between the trimmed V and J ends, which lost 8 bases and 2 bases, there was a span of 15 bases. The CDR3 extends over 15 amino acids. Based on the CDR3 plus reference TRBV25-1 and TRBJ2-2, the full variable domain is EADIYQTPRYLVIGTGKKITLECSQTMGHDKMYWYQQDPGMELHLIHYSYGVNSTEKGDLSSESTVSRIRTEHFPLTLESARPSHTSQYLCASGLTQSNTGELFFGEGSRLTVL.

V and J are TRBV5-1 and TRBJ2-7, with D perhaps matching TRBD2 (5 bases). V lost 4 bases, J lost 3 bases, and 17 bases lay in between. The CDR3 length is 15 residues. Germline loops: CDR1 SGHRS, CDR2 YFSETQ. The DNA of the CDR3 is TGCGCCAGCAGCCCGACAACCCGGGGAAGCTACGAGCAGTACTTC. This translates into CASSPTTRGSYEQYF.

This chain connects TRBV11-2 to TRBJ2-7; 9 nucleotides line up with TRBD2. Looked up from germline, CDR1 is SGHAT and CDR2 is FQNNGV. The ends lost 1 base at V and 3 bases at J; junction bases unmatched: 4. The CDR3 spans 15 residues. In DNA form, the CDR3 reads TGTGCCAGCAGCTTAGTGCTAGCGGGAAACTACGAGCAGTACTTC. This translates into CASSLVLAGNYEQYF.

The rearrangement uses TRBV5-1 and TRBJ2-7, with no clear D. The V gene's germline CDR1 is SGHRS and CDR2 YFSETQ. This CDR3 has 17 amino acids. The V and J ends lost 3 bases and 0 bases respectively, with 19 bases between them. The CDR3 bases are TGCGCCAGCAGCTCCACCTACAGAGACAAACGCTCCTACGAGCAGTACTTC. Amino acids: CASSSTYRDKRSYEQYF.

This clonotype was counted between two and nine times. The chain has TRBV12-3 or TRBV12-4 and TRBJ2-1, with D hard to call. The CDR3 loop spans 13 amino acids. V was cut by 6 bases and J by 9 bases, with 15 bases left in between. CDR3 DNA sequence: TGTGCCAGCAGAATTATCCCGGGTGTTGAGCAGTTCTTC. It translates to CASRIIPGVEQFF.

The sample holds a few counts of this clonotype. The V and J genes are TRBV20-1 and TRBJ2-7, with 10 positions matching TRBD1. V trimming: 4 bases; J trimming: 3 bases; junction bases outside the gene matches: 15. The CDR3 has 17 amino acids. Germline CDR1 reads DFQATT; CDR2 reads SNEGSKA (reference sequence). This CDR3 is CSANPLLSGTGDYEQYF. CDR3 nucleotide sequence: TGCAGTGCTAATCCCCTCCTTTCCGGGACAGGGGACTACGAGCAGTACTTC.

The V gene is TRBV7-9, the J gene TRBJ2-2; D is ambiguous. Germline V gives CDR1 SEHNR, CDR2 FQNEAQ (reference sequence). This CDR3 is built from 15 residues. Trimming shortened V by 1 base and J by 1 base, and 7 bases separated the two germline ends. The CDR3 loop reads CASSLVQENTGELFF. In nucleotides, the CDR3 is TGTGCCAGCAGCTTAGTACAAGAGAACACCGGGGAGCTGTTTTTT.

There are a few counts of this clonotype. This sequence joins TRBV4-3 and TRBJ2-3; 8 positions match TRBD2. This CDR3 has 16 residues. Germline assignment: CDR1 LGHNA and CDR2 YSLEER. The V segment lost 0 bases and the J segment 2 bases; nucleotides outside the gene matches: 4. In DNA form, the CDR3 reads TGCGCCAGCAGCCAAGACGGGGGGGCCCCCACAGATACGCAGTATTTT. This sequence encodes CASSQDGGAPTDTQYF.

The gene calls are TRBV27 and TRBJ2-1; D might be TRBD1 (5 bases). The CDR3 runs to 14 residues. The germline V and J ends were trimmed by 4 bases and 6 bases, with 13 bases remaining between them. CDR1 MNHEY and CDR2 SMNVEV come from the germline V gene (reference sequence). CDR3 sequence (DNA): TGTGCCAGCAGTTGGGTCCAGGGTACCAATGAGCAGTTCTTC. Translation: CASSWVQGTNEQFF.

This clonotype was seen a handful of times. The chain links TRBV20-1 to TRBJ2-3; D is unclear. V dropped 6 bases and J dropped 0 bases, with 7 bases sitting between them. The CDR3 spans 12 residues. Germline V gene sequence: CDR1 DFQATT, CDR2 SNEGSKA (reference sequence). The CDR3 region is CSARRSTDTQYF. As DNA, the CDR3 is TGCAGTGCGCGGCGGAGCACAGATACGCAGTATTTT.

V gene TRBV10-3 combines with J gene TRBJ2-6; D not certain. The CDR3 loop spans 16 amino acids. Trimming removed 3 bases from V and 0 bases from J, with 9 bases in between. Germline CDR1 and CDR2: ENHRY and SYGVKD. CDR3 in DNA: TGTGCCATCAGTGATAACGGACGCTCTGGGGCCAACGTCCTGACTTTC. Protein product: CAISDNGRSGANVLTF.

This clonotype was found a few times. The genes are TRBV5-5 and TRBJ1-3; weak D call: TRBD1 (6 bases). The CDR3 has 14 residues. The V end was cut by 4 bases, the J end by 4 bases, with 12 bases between. Germline V gives CDR1 SGHKS, CDR2 YYEKEE (reference sequence). The CDR3 DNA is TGTGCCAGCAGCCCAGGGGATAGCGGAAACACCATATATTTT. Its translation: CASSPGDSGNTIYF.

This clonotype was recorded a few times. V gene TRBV12-3 or TRBV12-4 combines with J gene TRBJ2-1, with 10 positions matching TRBD2. After removal of 8 bases from V and 10 bases from J, the junction contained 8 bases not matched to a gene. This CDR3 comprises 13 residues. CDR3 protein: CASAIAGGGEQFF. The CDR3 DNA reads as TGTGCCAGCGCCATAGCGGGAGGAGGAGAGCAGTTCTTC.

This chain connects TRBV3-1 to TRBJ1-1; D unclear. Trimming stripped 1 base from V and 10 bases from J, with 10 bases between. The length of the CDR3 is 12 residues. Germline-derived CDR1 and CDR2 are LGHDT and YNNKEL (reference sequence). The DNA for the CDR3 is TGTGCCAGCAGCCAAGGAGGGCGGGCAGCTTTCTTT. This translates into CASSQGGRAAFF.

The V and J genes are TRBV7-2 and TRBJ2-7; D remains ambiguous. Germline CDR1 is SGHTA and CDR2 is FQGNSA. V gave up 5 bases and J gave up 6 bases, with 11 bases separating them. The CDR3 extends over 12 amino acids. The DNA of the CDR3 is TGTGCCAGCAGCCGGACCTTCGGCGAGCAGTACTTC. Its protein is CASSRTFGEQYF. The variable domain in full, completed from reference TRBV7-2 and TRBJ2-7, reads GAGVSQSPSNKVTEKGKDVELRCDPISGHTALYWYRQSLGQGLEFLIYFQGNSAPDKSGLPSDRFSAERTGGSVSTLTIQRTQQEDSAVYLCASSRTFGEQYFGPGTRLTVT.

This clonotype was observed a handful of times. The rearrangement joins TRBV29-1 to TRBJ1-5; 7 positions match TRBD1. V was clipped by 8 bases and J by 4 bases; unmatched bases: 8. In germline, CDR1 is SQVTM, CDR2 ANQGSEA. CDR3 size: 13 residues. The CDR3 here is CSIRQGNNQPQHF. Here the CDR3 DNA reads TGCAGCATAAGACAGGGTAATAATCAGCCCCAGCATTTT. Full variable domain (remainder filled in from reference TRBV29-1 and TRBJ1-5): SAVISQKPSRDICQRGTSLTIQCQVDSQVTMMFWYRQQPGQSLTLIATANQGSEATYESGFVIDKFPISRPNLTFSTLTVSNMSPEDSSIYLCSIRQGNNQPQHFGDGTRLSIL.

There are many counts of this clonotype. A read error may account for a junction end that differs from germline. The chain combines TRBV7-7 with TRBJ2-5; 7 bases map to TRBD2. This CDR3 has 17 amino acids. From germline, CDR1 is SSHAT and CDR2 FNYEAQ (reference sequence). CDR3 coding DNA: TGTGCTAGCAGCCCGAATAAAGCGATCCCGGGGGGAGAGACCCAGTACTTC. As protein: CASSPNKAIPGGETQYF.

This clonotype was seen ten or more times. This chain links TRBV28 with TRBJ1-6; D gene ambiguous. Trimming shortened V by 5 bases and J by 13 bases, and 9 bases separated the two germline ends. The CDR3 loop spans 11 amino acids. Germline V CDR1 and CDR2: MDHEN, SYDVKM. CDR3 loop: CASSPGLPLHF. CDR3 sequence (DNA): TGTGCCAGCAGTCCGGGATTGCCCCTCCACTTT.